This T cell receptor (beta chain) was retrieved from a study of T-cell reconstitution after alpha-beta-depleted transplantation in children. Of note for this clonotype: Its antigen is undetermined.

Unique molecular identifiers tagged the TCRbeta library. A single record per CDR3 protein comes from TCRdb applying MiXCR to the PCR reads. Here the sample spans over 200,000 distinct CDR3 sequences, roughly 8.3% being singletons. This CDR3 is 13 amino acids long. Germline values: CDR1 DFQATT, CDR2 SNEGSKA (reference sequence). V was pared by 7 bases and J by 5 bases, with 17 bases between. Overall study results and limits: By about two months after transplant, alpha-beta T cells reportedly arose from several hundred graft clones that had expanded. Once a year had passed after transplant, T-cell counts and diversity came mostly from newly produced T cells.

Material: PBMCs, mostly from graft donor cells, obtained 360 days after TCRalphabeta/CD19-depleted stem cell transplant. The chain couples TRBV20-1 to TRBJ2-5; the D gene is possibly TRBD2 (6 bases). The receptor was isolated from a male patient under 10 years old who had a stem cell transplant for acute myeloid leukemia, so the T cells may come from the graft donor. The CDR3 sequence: CSGGGVTTETQYF. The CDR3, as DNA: TGCAGTGGCGGCGGGGTTACAACGGAGACCCAGTACTTC.